The 16 T cell receptor beta chains given below trace back to one sample, sequenced in a study of cytomegalovirus exposure and HLA in healthy donors. Researchers ran the PCR with 60 Vbeta and 13 Jbeta primers. TCRdb's copy holds only in-frame clones and misses some; the assay was immunoSEQ multiplex PCR. Here the sample spans about 110,000 clones, 76% being singletons. The sequencing input was PBMCs. The receptor source for this set is a woman between 50 and 59 years old in good health and CMV-seropositive.

CDR3 region: CASRGSSYEQYF. In nucleotides, the CDR3 is TGTGCCAGCAGAGGATCTAGCTACGAGCAGTACTTC. The rearrangement uses TRBV28 and TRBJ2-7; D call uncertain. V dropped 6 bases and J dropped 3 bases, with 9 bases sitting between them. Germline V gives CDR1 MDHEN, CDR2 SYDVKM. The CDR3 is 12 residues long.

This chain uses TRBV10-3 with TRBJ2-5, with TRBD2 matching 7 bases. V gave up 1 base and J gave up 2 bases; unmatched junction bases: 4. The CDR3 is 15 amino acids. CDR1 is ENHRY and CDR2 is SYGVKD in the germline V gene. CDR3 bases: TGTGCCATCAGTGAGTTTGCTAGCGGACAAGAGACCCAGTACTTC. Translating it yields CAISEFASGQETQYF.

By share, this clone ranks as medium-sized. This chain connects TRBV19 to TRBJ2-1; possible D gene TRBD2, 5 bases. This CDR3 comprises 14 residues. In germline, CDR1 is LNHDA, CDR2 SQIVND (reference sequence). V was pared by 3 bases and J by 0 bases, with 6 bases between. CDR3 DNA sequence: TGTGCCAGTAGTATGAGCGGCTCCTACAATGAGCAGTTCTTC. Translating gives CASSMSGSYNEQFF.

This chain connects TRBV29-1 to TRBJ1-3; 11 bases are shared with TRBD1. Per the germline V gene, CDR1 is SQVTM and CDR2 is ANQGSEA. V lost 7 bases to trimming and J lost 2 bases; unmatched junction nucleotides: 7. The CDR3 has 15 residues. The chain's CDR3 is CSAGTGGLAGNTIYF. The DNA of the CDR3 is TGCAGCGCTGGGACAGGGGGTTTAGCTGGAAACACCATATATTTT.

This rearrangement joins TRBV29-1 to TRBJ2-5, with 11 nucleotides matching TRBD1. V trimming: 0 bases; J trimming: 4 bases; junction bases outside the gene matches: 10. The germline V gene has CDR1 SQVTM and CDR2 ANQGSEA. CDR3 length: 17 amino acids. CDR3 sequence: CSVEDPTPGQGVETQYF. CDR3 DNA sequence: TGCAGCGTTGAAGACCCTACTCCGGGACAGGGGGTAGAGACCCAGTACTTC. The variable domain in full, with the rest retrieved from reference TRBV29-1 and TRBJ2-5, is SAVISQKPSRDICQRGTSLTIQCQVDSQVTMMFWYRQQPGQSLTLIATANQGSEATYESGFVIDKFPISRPNLTFSTLTVSNMSPEDSSIYLCSVEDPTPGQGVETQYFGPGTRLLVL.

J is TRBJ1-1 and V is TRBV6-6; D ambiguous. V was pared by 4 bases and J by 6 bases, with 18 bases between. CDR1 is MNHNY, CDR2 SVGAGI, per germline (reference sequence). The length of the CDR3 is 15 residues. The DNA of the CDR3 is TGTGCCAGCAGTTCCCCCCAGATGAAAGGAGCTGAAGCTTTCTTT. Amino acid sequence: CASSSPQMKGAEAFF.

This clone has just one count. The chain uses TRBV5-4 and TRBJ1-2, with 8 nucleotides matching TRBD1. V shed 6 bases, J shed 5 bases, and the junction held 12 bases outside the gene matches. The CDR3 covers 15 residues. In germline, CDR1 is SGHNT, CDR2 YYREEE (reference sequence). The CDR3 coding sequence is TGTGCCAGCACCCCCAGAGGACAGGGAACTTATGGCTACACCTTC. Translated: CASTPRGQGTYGYTF.

The chain carries TRBV5-1 and TRBJ2-2, with TRBD1 matching over 7 bases. V was clipped by 10 bases and J by 2 bases; unmatched bases: 8. Germline CDR1 SGHRS, CDR2 YFSETQ. The CDR3 length is 14 residues. The DNA of the CDR3 is TGCGCCTTTACCCCAGGGGGTAACACCGGGGAGCTGTTTTTT. Residues: CAFTPGGNTGELFF.

The V and J genes are TRBV10-3 and TRBJ2-5; possibly TRBD1 for D (5 bases). The V end was cut by 10 bases, the J end by 1 base, with 10 bases between. This CDR3 is built from 12 residues. Germline loops: CDR1 ENHRY, CDR2 SYGVKD. The CDR3 loop reads CATRQGQETQYF. In DNA, the CDR3 is TGTGCCACCCGGCAGGGCCAAGAGACCCAGTACTTC.

A word on this clone: One end of the junction does not line up with germline, which may come from a read error. This chain connects TRBV7-9 to TRBJ2-1; 15 bases are a match to TRBD2. The CDR3 covers 18 residues. Germline lookup yields CDR1 SEHNR and CDR2 FQNEAQ (reference sequence). Here the CDR3 DNA reads TGTTCCAGCAGCCCCCGGACTAGCGGGGGGGCCTCCTACAATGAGCAGTTCTTC. Protein: CSSSPRTSGGASYNEQFF.

The V gene is TRBV4-1, the J gene TRBJ2-5; possibly TRBD1 for D (6 bases). Germline V gives CDR1 MGHRA, CDR2 YSYEKL. This CDR3 has 14 amino acids. V was shortened by 8 bases and J by 1 base, with 14 bases between the two germline ends. In DNA form, the CDR3 reads TGCGCCAGCGGGCCCTGGGGGCGCCAAGAGACCCAGTACTTC. This codes for CASGPWGRQETQYF.

The chain couples TRBV18 to TRBJ2-2; 13 nucleotides match TRBD2. The CDR3 is 15 amino acids. V gave up 3 bases and J gave up 15 bases; unmatched junction bases: 10. In germline, CDR1 is KGHSH, CDR2 LQKENI. CDR3 sequence (DNA): TGTGCCAGCTCACCTAACGCCGGGACTAGCGGGGAAGTGTTTTTT. This encodes CASSPNAGTSGEVFF.

V gene TRBV11-2 combines with J gene TRBJ1-4; D unclear. Trimming took 3 bases from V and 8 from J, leaving 10 bases between them. Per germline, CDR1 SGHAT and CDR2 FQNNGV. This CDR3 has 13 amino acids. The CDR3 reads CASSFSGSEKLFF. The CDR3 DNA sequence: TGTGCCAGCAGCTTCAGCGGGAGCGAAAAACTGTTTTTT.

The J gene is TRBJ1-5, the V gene TRBV6-1; D perhaps matches TRBD1 (5 bases). In germline, CDR1 is MNHNS, CDR2 SASEGT. V lost 10 bases to trimming and J lost 6 bases, with 10 bases between them. The CDR3 spans 11 residues. CDR3 sequence: CATGGFQPQHF. The CDR3 DNA follows: TGTGCCACCGGGGGGTTTCAGCCCCAGCATTTT.

V gene TRBV11-2 combines with J gene TRBJ2-5; weak D call: TRBD1 (6 bases). Germline lookup yields CDR1 SGHAT and CDR2 FQNNGV. The V gene lost 2 bases and the J gene lost 5 bases, with 12 bases spanning the gap. This CDR3 comprises 14 residues. DNA for the CDR3: TGTGCCAGCAGCTTAAACAGGGTAGCGGAGACCCAGTACTTC. Translation gives CASSLNRVAETQYF. The full variable domain, rest sourced from reference TRBV11-2 and TRBJ2-5, is EAGVAQSPRYKIIEKRQSVAFWCNPISGHATLYWYQQILGQGPKLLIQFQNNGVVDDSQLPKDRFSAERLKGVDSTLKIQPAKLEDSAVYLCASSLNRVAETQYFGPGTRLLVL.

The CDR3 sequence: CASAGGSTGELFF. The CDR3 DNA reads as TGTGCCAGCGCGGGGGGCAGCACCGGGGAGCTGTTTTTT. The rearrangement uses TRBV9 and TRBJ2-2; 8 bases map to TRBD2. Germline V gene lookup returns CDR1 SGDLS and CDR2 YYNGEE. After removal of 7 bases from V and 4 bases from J, the junction contained 3 bases not matched to a gene. This CDR3 contains 13 residues. Complete variable domain (other parts from reference TRBV9 and TRBJ2-2): DSGVTQTPKHLITATGQRVTLRCSPRSGDLSVYWYQQSLDQGLQFLIQYYNGEERAKGNILERFSAQQFPDLHSELNLSSLELGDSALYFCASAGGSTGELFFGEGSRLTVL.